What follows are 25 T cell receptor beta chains derived from one specimen sequenced in a study of blood T cell repertoires in COVID-19. Repertoires were generated with immunoSEQ multiplex PCR, while TCRdb's copy carries only in-frame clones and drops some. This sample has around 160,000 clones, with around 81% found just once. Input material: peripheral blood. The receptor set was obtained from a human donor with acute or convalescent COVID-19. The donor label of this sample is uncertain.

The V gene is TRBV5-4, the J gene TRBJ2-2; the match to TRBD2 covers 8 bases. J was trimmed by 2 bases and V by 0 bases; bases with no gene match: 9. Germline CDR1 reads SGHNT; CDR2 reads YYREEE (reference sequence). This CDR3 comprises 18 residues. The CDR3 region has the DNA TGTGCCAGCAGCTTGGATCGGTCTAGCGGGCCCAACACCGGGGAGCTGTTTTTT. The encoded protein is CASSLDRSSGPNTGELFF. Drawing the rest from reference TRBV5-4 and TRBJ2-2, the complete variable domain is ETGVTQSPTHLIKTRGQQVTLRCSSQSGHNTVSWYQQALGQGPQFIFQYYREEENGRGNFPPRFSGLQFPNYSSELNVNALELDDSALYLCASSLDRSSGPNTGELFFGEGSRLTVL.

The genes are TRBV4-1 and TRBJ2-1, with 10 bases aligning to TRBD2. This CDR3 spans 15 amino acids. J was trimmed by 4 bases and V by 4 bases; bases with no gene match: 4. Looked up from germline, CDR1 is MGHRA and CDR2 is YSYEKL. This CDR3 is CASSPLAGAYNEQFF. The CDR3, as DNA: TGCGCCAGCAGCCCCCTAGCGGGGGCATACAATGAGCAGTTCTTC.

This rearrangement joins TRBV3-1 (or the pseudogene TRBV3-2) to TRBJ2-1; D is unclear. This CDR3 is 12 amino acids long. The V and J ends lost 4 bases and 8 bases respectively, with 9 bases between them. The germline V gene has CDR1 LGHDT and CDR2 YNNKEL (reference sequence). CDR3: CASSPSSHEQFF. CDR3 DNA sequence: TGTGCCAGCAGCCCCTCGAGCCATGAGCAGTTCTTC.

J is TRBJ1-5 and V is TRBV7-3, with 7 bases identical to TRBD1. The trim removed 5 bases at V and 0 bases at J, leaving 7 bases unmatched. Germline lookup yields CDR1 SGHTA and CDR2 FQGTGA. There are 16 residues in the CDR3. The CDR3 region is CASSPNRGCSNQPQHF. CDR3 DNA sequence: TGTGCCAGCAGCCCCAACAGGGGATGTAGCAATCAGCCCCAGCATTTT.

The J gene is TRBJ1-5, the V gene TRBV6-5; D is uncertain. Germline V gene sequence: CDR1 MNHEY, CDR2 SVGAGI. The ends were cut back, 9 bases at V and 5 bases at J, with 20 bases in the middle. This CDR3 has 15 residues. CDR3 in amino acids: CASAGGGQPYQPQHF. CDR3 coding DNA: TGTGCCAGTGCTGGAGGCGGGCAGCCATATCAGCCCCAGCATTTT.

The chain employs TRBV27 and TRBJ1-3; the match to TRBD1 covers 10 bases. This CDR3 has 16 amino acids. J was trimmed by 2 bases and V by 5 bases; bases with no gene match: 6. Per the germline V gene, CDR1 is MNHEY and CDR2 is SMNVEV (reference sequence). CDR3 nucleotides: TGTGCCAGCAGTCCGGGACAGGGGCTAGCTGGAAACACCATATATTTT. Translation: CASSPGQGLAGNTIYF.

The chain recombines TRBV5-4 with TRBJ1-2; the D is unclear. CDR3 size: 13 residues. CDR1 is SGHNT and CDR2 is YYREEE in the germline V gene (reference sequence). The V end was cut by 2 bases, the J end by 1 base, with 6 bases between. The chain's CDR3 is CASSFSVNYGYTF. The CDR3 DNA follows: TGTGCCAGCAGCTTTTCAGTTAACTATGGCTACACCTTC.

The chain is built from TRBV9 and TRBJ1-2, with 11 bases aligning to TRBD1. Germline values: CDR1 SGDLS, CDR2 YYNGEE. CDR3 length: 16 residues. V trimming: 4 bases; J trimming: 0 bases; junction bases outside the gene matches: 5. Here the CDR3 reads CASSISGQGANYGYTF. The CDR3, as DNA: TGTGCCAGCAGCATCTCGGGACAGGGGGCTAACTATGGCTACACCTTC.

The chain has TRBV14 and TRBJ1-4; D is uncertain. The length of the CDR3 is 15 residues. Germline V lookup: CDR1 SGHDN, CDR2 FVKESK. V was trimmed by 1 base and J by 4 bases, leaving 10 bases between them. The CDR3: CASSQARLSNEKLFF. The DNA of the CDR3 is TGTGCCAGCAGCCAAGCCCGACTCAGTAATGAAAAACTGTTTTTT.

The rearrangement uses TRBV25-1 and TRBJ1-6; D is uncertain. Looked up from germline, CDR1 is MGHDK and CDR2 is SYGVNS. There are 15 residues in the CDR3. V was clipped by 2 bases and J by 5 bases, with 10 bases between them. DNA for the CDR3: TGTGCCAGCAGTGAAGGGCAGACCCATAATTCACCCCTCCACTTT. It codes for CASSEGQTHNSPLHF.

This chain connects TRBV3-1 (or the pseudogene TRBV3-2) to TRBJ2-5; TRBD2 aligns across 8 bases. The trim removed 4 bases at V and 5 bases at J, leaving 3 bases unmatched. Germline V lookup: CDR1 LGHDT, CDR2 YNNKEL (reference sequence). CDR3 length: 13 amino acids. CDR3: CASSPGGAETQYF. The CDR3 DNA reads TGTGCCAGCAGCCCGGGGGGGGCGGAGACCCAGTACTTC.

V gene TRBV14 combines with J gene TRBJ1-2; unclear D gene. The length of the CDR3 is 12 residues. Germline assignment: CDR1 SGHDN and CDR2 FVKESK. V was trimmed by 3 bases and J by 4 bases, leaving 6 bases between them. CDR3 DNA: TGTGCCAGCAGCCACGGTCCCTATGGCTACACCTTC. This codes for CASSHGPYGYTF.

V and J are TRBV19 and TRBJ1-5; D is unclear. With 8 bases removed from V and 0 bases from J, the gap between germline ends came to 14 bases. Germline V gives CDR1 LNHDA, CDR2 SQIVND (reference sequence). The CDR3 runs 15 residues. The CDR3 loop reads CASGYSEYSNQPQHF. CDR3 DNA: TGTGCCAGTGGTTACTCGGAGTATAGCAATCAGCCCCAGCATTTT. Supplemented by reference TRBV19 and TRBJ1-5, the full variable domain reads DGGITQSPKYLFRKEGQNVTLSCEQNLNHDAMYWYRQDPGQGLRLIYYSQIVNDFQKGDIAEGYSVSREKKESFPLTVTSAQKNPTAFYLCASGYSEYSNQPQHFGDGTRLSIL.

The chain combines TRBV9 with TRBJ1-2, with TRBD1 as a possible D gene (5 bases). The germline V and J ends were trimmed by 3 bases and 8 bases, with 20 bases remaining between them. CDR3 length: 15 amino acids. Germline V CDR1 and CDR2: SGDLS, YYNGEE. The CDR3 DNA reads TGTGCCAGCAGCGGGACGCCCAGCCGGGACTTGGGCTACACCTTC. Its translation is CASSGTPSRDLGYTF.

V gene TRBV24-1 combines with J gene TRBJ2-1; D might be TRBD1 (6 bases). The CDR3 length is 17 residues. Germline lookup yields CDR1 KGHDR and CDR2 SFDVKD. V was cut by 4 bases and J by 1 base, with 16 bases left in between. This CDR3 reads CATSDPTTTGSYNEQFF. The CDR3 region has the DNA TGTGCCACCAGTGACCCGACGACGACAGGTTCCTACAATGAGCAGTTCTTC.

The CDR3 coding sequence is TGTGCCACCAGCAGAGAACGGAGGGCGGCCAGCAATCAGCCCCAGCATTTT. Translating gives CATSRERRAASNQPQHF. The chain uses TRBV15 and TRBJ1-5, with D uncertain. V was clipped by 0 bases and J by 1 base, with 13 bases between them. The CDR3 runs 17 residues. The germline gives CDR1 LNHNV, CDR2 YYDKDF (reference sequence).

The V call is TRBV27, the J call TRBJ2-3, with D possibly TRBD2 on 5 matching bases. The CDR3 covers 15 residues. CDR1 is MNHEY, CDR2 SMNVEV, per germline (reference sequence). V was trimmed by 7 bases and J by 2 bases, leaving 16 bases between them. The CDR3 DNA is TGTGCCAGCACCGTCGGAGGCGCTACCACAGATACGCAGTATTTT. This encodes CASTVGGATTDTQYF.

V and J are TRBV10-1 and TRBJ2-5; unclear D gene. This CDR3 spans 14 amino acids. The V end lost 0 bases, the J end lost 0 bases, and 5 bases lay between the germline ends. Germline CDR1 reads WNHNN; CDR2 reads SYGVQD (reference sequence). CDR3 loop: CASSESGYQETQYF. CDR3 in DNA: TGCGCCAGCAGTGAGTCGGGCTACCAAGAGACCCAGTACTTC.

This clone has a single count. The genes are TRBV14 and TRBJ1-4; a possible D gene is TRBD1 (6 bases). This CDR3 has 15 residues. Germline loops: CDR1 SGHDN, CDR2 FVKESK. Trimming took 1 base from V and 5 from J, leaving 11 bases between them. CDR3 loop: CASSQVGATNEKLFF. The CDR3 bases are TGTGCCAGCAGCCAAGTGGGGGCTACCAATGAAAAACTGTTTTTT.

The rearrangement uses TRBV10-3 and TRBJ1-4; 8 positions match TRBD1. The CDR3 covers 16 residues. V lost 2 bases to trimming and J lost 4 bases; unmatched junction nucleotides: 6. In germline, CDR1 is ENHRY, CDR2 SYGVKD. CDR3 in amino acids: CAISERDRQGNEKLFF. The CDR3 nucleotides read TGTGCCATCAGTGAGCGGGACAGGCAGGGTAATGAAAAACTGTTTTTT.

This chain links TRBV15 with TRBJ1-1; the D is unclear. The CDR3 is 13 amino acids. Germline CDR1 LNHNV, CDR2 YYDKDF (reference sequence). The V gene lost 0 bases and the J gene lost 5 bases, with 7 bases spanning the gap. CDR3: CATSREYFTEAFF. CDR3 sequence (DNA): TGTGCCACCAGCAGAGAGTATTTTACTGAAGCTTTCTTT.

The chain couples TRBV5-1 to TRBJ2-2; weak D call: TRBD1 (6 bases). The V gene lost 0 bases and the J gene lost 6 bases, with 12 bases spanning the gap. Per germline, CDR1 SGHRS and CDR2 YFSETQ. CDR3 length equals 15 residues. Written as DNA, the CDR3 is TGCGCCAGCAGCTTGGTAGCAGGGGAAGCCGGGGAGCTGTTTTTT. Translating gives CASSLVAGEAGELFF. Using reference TRBV5-1 and TRBJ2-2 for the parts outside the CDR3, the full variable domain is KAGVTQTPRYLIKTRGQQVTLSCSPISGHRSVSWYQQTPGQGLQFLFEYFSETQRNKGNFPGRFSGRQFSNSRSEMNVSTLELGDSALYLCASSLVAGEAGELFFGEGSRLTVL.

This chain uses TRBV19 with TRBJ2-2; no definite D call. V was trimmed by 1 base and J by 3 bases, leaving 3 bases between them. The CDR3 is 13 residues long. In germline, CDR1 is LNHDA, CDR2 SQIVND (reference sequence). This CDR3 is CASSIGHTGELFF. CDR3 nucleotide sequence: TGTGCCAGTAGTATAGGGCACACCGGGGAGCTGTTTTTT. The full variable domain, rest sourced from reference TRBV19 and TRBJ2-2, is DGGITQSPKYLFRKEGQNVTLSCEQNLNHDAMYWYRQDPGQGLRLIYYSQIVNDFQKGDIAEGYSVSREKKESFPLTVTSAQKNPTAFYLCASSIGHTGELFFGEGSRLTVL.

The rearrangement uses TRBV30 and TRBJ2-2; 7 nucleotides align to TRBD1. The germline CDR1 and CDR2 sequences are GTSNPN and SVGIG (reference sequence). The CDR3 has 15 amino acids. The V segment lost 3 bases and the J segment 2 bases; nucleotides outside the gene matches: 6. The CDR3 DNA sequence: TGTGCCTGGAGCGACGGGACAGTCAACACCGGGGAGCTGTTTTTT. Translation: CAWSDGTVNTGELFF.

V and J are TRBV3-1 (or the pseudogene TRBV3-2) and TRBJ1-2; weak D call: TRBD1 (6 bases). Trimming stripped 4 bases from V and 8 bases from J, with 11 bases between. The CDR3 consists of 12 residues. The germline V gene has CDR1 LGHDT and CDR2 YNNKEL (reference sequence). The CDR3 nucleotides are TGTGCCAGCAGCCCCGGGGGGGGCGGCTACACCTTC. As protein: CASSPGGGGYTF.